What follows are 9 T cell receptor beta chains derived from one specimen sequenced in a study of response to subunit inactivated influenza vaccine. MiXCR was run by TCRdb on the RT-PCR reads, yielding one entry per CDR3 protein. The sample has about 800,000 distinct CDR3 sequences; approximately 22% are singletons. Material: PBMCs from blood, obtained less than 6 days after vaccination. The receptors were gathered from a man aged 45-65 years who received an inactivated influenza vaccine.

The chain has TRBV3-1 and TRBJ2-7; D is tentatively TRBD1 or TRBD2 (5 bases each). CDR1 and CDR2 (germline): LGHDT, YNNKEL (reference sequence). V shed 4 bases and J shed 3 bases, with 10 bases lying between them. The CDR3 consists of 13 residues. CDR3 region: CASSPGPDYEQYF. In nucleotides, the CDR3 is TGTGCCAGCAGCCCGGGACCGGACTACGAGCAGTACTTC.

The V gene is TRBV24-1, the J gene TRBJ2-3; the D is unclear. Trimming removed 4 bases from V and 0 bases from J, with 4 bases in between. The CDR3 spans 13 residues. Germline lookup yields CDR1 KGHDR and CDR2 SFDVKD. CDR3 nucleotide sequence: TGTGCCACCAGTGAGGCAAGCACAGATACGCAGTATTTT. Amino acid sequence: CATSEASTDTQYF.

This chain joins TRBV3-1 and TRBJ1-1; D gene uncertain. V lost 0 bases to trimming and J lost 1 base, with 9 bases between them. Germline V CDR1 and CDR2: LGHDT, YNNKEL (reference sequence). The CDR3 is 15 amino acids. The CDR3 coding sequence is TGTGCCAGCAGCCAAGACGGCCTGGGGAACACTGAAGCTTTCTTT. As protein: CASSQDGLGNTEAFF.

V gene TRBV7-9 combines with J gene TRBJ2-3, with D perhaps given as TRBD1 or TRBD2 (5 bases each). Germline V gives CDR1 SEHNR, CDR2 FQNEAQ (reference sequence). This CDR3 is built from 14 residues. The V end lost 5 bases, the J end lost 0 bases, and 9 bases lay between the germline ends. CDR3 sequence reads: CASSDRDSTDTQYF. DNA for the CDR3: TGTGCCAGCAGCGACCGGGACAGCACAGATACGCAGTATTTT. The full variable domain, rest sourced from reference TRBV7-9 and TRBJ2-3, is DTGVSQNPRHKITKRGQNVTFRCDPISEHNRLYWYRQTLGQGPEFLTYFQNEAQLEKSRLLSDRFSAERPKGSFSTLEIQRTEQGDSAMYLCASSDRDSTDTQYFGPGTRLTVL.

The rearrangement joins TRBV5-4 to TRBJ2-3; D gene uncertain. Germline V gene data show CDR1 as SGHNT and CDR2 as YYREEE (reference sequence). This CDR3 comprises 13 residues. V dropped 5 bases and J dropped 3 bases, with 10 bases sitting between them. CDR3 nucleotide sequence: TGTGCCAGCAGTTTCCCAGATACAGATACGCAGTATTTT. It is translated as CASSFPDTDTQYF.

The rearrangement joins TRBV28 to TRBJ1-2; maybe TRBD1 (5 bases). Deletions cut 7 bases from V and 4 bases from J, with 25 bases between. The CDR3 has 17 residues. The germline CDR1 and CDR2 sequences are MDHEN and SYDVKM. The CDR3 sequence: CASTTRWKGRTPYGYTF. The CDR3 coding sequence is TGTGCCAGCACGACAAGGTGGAAGGGACGGACACCCTATGGCTACACCTTC.

This sequence joins TRBV7-2 and TRBJ2-5; no reliable D call. The germline V and J ends were trimmed by 6 bases and 4 bases, with 18 bases remaining between them. Germline CDR1 and CDR2: SGHTA and FQGNSA. This CDR3 comprises 15 residues. The CDR3 nucleotides are TGTGCCAGCAGTATACGGGTGGCAGGTTTAGAGACCCAGTACTTC. It encodes CASSIRVAGLETQYF.

This clonotype was counted many times. The CDR3 protein is CASSLLGETEAFF. In DNA form, the CDR3 reads TGTGCCAGCAGCTTACTTGGGGAGACTGAAGCTTTCTTT. The genes are TRBV7-2 and TRBJ1-1, with unresolved D. CDR1 is SGHTA and CDR2 is FQGNSA in the germline V gene. Deletions cut 2 bases from V and 5 bases from J, with 9 bases between. This CDR3 spans 13 amino acids.

This clonotype has ten or more counts. This chain connects TRBV5-5 to TRBJ2-2, with a weak D call TRBD1 (6 bases). Trimming pared 5 bases from V and 5 bases from J, leaving 13 bases between. The CDR3 contains 14 residues. Germline loops: CDR1 SGHKS, CDR2 YYEKEE (reference sequence). This chain's CDR3 is CASRPSGTTGELFF. The DNA for the CDR3 is TGTGCCAGCAGACCCTCCGGGACAACCGGGGAGCTGTTTTTT.